This T cell receptor (beta chain) was retrieved from a study of shared clonotypes between healthy human individuals. The wider study: A couple of female and a few male donors aged 18 to 49 were enrolled.

The authors loaded roughly 180 ng DNA, 30,000 to 35,000 T cell genomes, into sorted-subset replicate PCRs. Measured with immunoSEQ multiplex PCR; TCRdb has only the in-frame clones, and not every one. The profile shows about 2.3 million clones, about 92% of them singletons. Germline V gene data show CDR1 as SGDLS and CDR2 as YYNGEE. This CDR3 contains 15 residues. Trimming stripped 0 bases from V and 7 bases from J, with 13 bases between. CD4+ cells were split into CD45RA+ naive and CD45RA-negative memory subsets. The sequence was collected from a man younger than 35 in good health. Some clones in this sample may be carry-over from other donors' samples. The V call is TRBV9, the J call TRBJ2-2; TRBD1 is a possible D gene (7 bases). Material for sequencing was naive CD4+ T cells from PBMCs. Described subset: CD45RA+ positively selected. The CDR3 DNA is TGTGCCAGCAGCGTAGAGCCCAGGGGGGACGGGGAGCTGTTTTTT. Residues: CASSVEPRGDGELFF.